Detailed here is one TCR beta chain. Its antigen is not known. These data are taken from a study of cytomegalovirus exposure and HLA in healthy donors. The study sampled nominally healthy donors, though unrecorded immune exposures were likely. Overall study findings and caveats: Cytomegalovirus-associated TCR beta chains were listed, numbering 150 to 200.

This PCR relied on a set of 60 Vbeta primers and 13 Jbeta primers. TCRdb's copy holds only in-frame clones and misses some; the assay was immunoSEQ multiplex PCR. This sample has around 75,000 clones, with around 78% found just once. The TCR comes from a man aged 35-49 years in good health and CMV-seronegative. Sequencing was performed on PBMCs.

The CDR3 reads CASSYSKQGRNTIYF. The CDR3 DNA reads as TGTGCCAGCAGTTACTCGAAACAGGGGCGAAACACCATATATTTT. The chain combines TRBV6-5 with TRBJ1-3, with TRBD1 identical over 7 bases. The ends lost 0 bases at V and 5 bases at J; junction bases unmatched: 4. The CDR3 loop spans 15 amino acids. CDR1 and CDR2 from the germline V gene are MNHEY and SVGAGI.